This TCR beta chain was identified in a study of blood T cells in healthy people across ages. The CDR3 consists of 15 residues. The germline V gene encodes CDR1 SGHTA and CDR2 FQGTGA. It was with a sample-barcoded 5' primer and a J-beta primer mix that a second PCR of about 6 to 12 cycles was run. TCRdb re-called the 5' RACE reads with MiXCR, one entry per CDR3 protein. The sample includes about 1,600,000 distinct CDR3 sequences, about 40% of them seen just once. Only one count was recorded for this clonotype. One end of the junction does not line up with germline, which may come from a read error. This rearrangement joins TRBV7-3 to TRBJ2-4, with 10 nucleotides matching TRBD1. Sequenced input: blood. The clonotype originates from a woman aged 18 to 35 in good health. CDR3 region: CARSLTMDRGDTQYF. The CDR3 nucleotides are TGTGCCCGCAGCTTAACTATGGACAGGGGGGACACTCAGTACTTC.